A single TCR beta chain is shown here with its context. The antigen is undetermined. This sample is drawn from a study of identical twins. A universal primer site was added by template switching, and unique molecular identifiers were carried by the cDNA. TCRdb re-called the 5' RACE reads through MiXCR, storing one row per CDR3 protein. In the table there are some 790,000 distinct CDR3 sequences, approximately 18% of which are singletons. Study-wide points: Beta clonotypes that were abundant in cord blood contained fewer insertions, a pattern absent from memory repertoires.

Trimming removed 4 bases from V and 0 bases from J, with 9 bases in between. Germline V CDR1 and CDR2: ENHRY, SYGVKD. CDR3 length equals 14 residues. The same sample was also studied in work on T cells expressing NK-cell markers.

What was sequenced was PBMCs. The TCR originated in a woman between 18 and 30 years old in good health. The V and J genes are TRBV10-3 and TRBJ1-1; unclear D gene. The CDR3 DNA reads as TGTGCCATCAGTGCTCGAGAAATGAACACTGAAGCTTTCTTT. This encodes CAISAREMNTEAFF.